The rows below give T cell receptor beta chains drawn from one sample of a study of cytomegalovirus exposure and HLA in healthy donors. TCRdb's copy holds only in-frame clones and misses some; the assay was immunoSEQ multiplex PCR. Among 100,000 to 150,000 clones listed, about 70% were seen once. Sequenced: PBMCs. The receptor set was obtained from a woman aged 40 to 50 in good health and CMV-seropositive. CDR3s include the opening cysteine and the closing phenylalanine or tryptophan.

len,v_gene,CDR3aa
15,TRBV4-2,CASSQALQETYEQYF
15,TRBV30,CAWSTSGGSNQPQHF
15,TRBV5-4,CASSLAERGPREQYF
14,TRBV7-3,CASSLGTSTDTQYF
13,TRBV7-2,CASSRGQGEKLFF
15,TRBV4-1,CASSQSFTGVYGYTF
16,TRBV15,CATSIGSTDSGNTIYF
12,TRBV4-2,CASEPLNTEAFF
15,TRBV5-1,CASSLESGFTYEQYF
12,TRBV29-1,CSAGSGNTEAFF
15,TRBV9,CASSRLTAPEETQYF
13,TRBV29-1,CSVARSSYNEQFF
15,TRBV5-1,CASRFSGTGLRGYTF
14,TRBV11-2,CASSPIAGRVEQYF
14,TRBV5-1,CASSLDREGYGYTF
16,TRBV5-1,CASSAGPQPVGNTIYF
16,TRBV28,CASRDRGAFSGNTIYF
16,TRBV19,CASRSDSRSSGNTIYF
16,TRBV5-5,CASSHPGTGTNQPQHF
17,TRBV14,CASSPVAGPIENYGYTF
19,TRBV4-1,CASSPGSGGKLSGANVLTF
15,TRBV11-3,CASSLGGGRPDTQYF
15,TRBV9,CASSVGAGGPYEQYF
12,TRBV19,CASSMTDYGYTF
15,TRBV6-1,CASSEYGTGGYEQYF
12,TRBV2,CASRVGQGFYTF
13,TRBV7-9,CATTVGNSYEQYF
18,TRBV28,CASRVSLTALGGNQPQHF